The present T cell receptor beta chain was sequenced within a study of T cells in Graves' hyperthyroidism and ophthalmopathy. Amplification of TCR beta CDR3 regions used RNA as the template. An initial round of RT-PCR targeting the TCR CDR3 relied on the HTBI primer set. TCRdb called the multiplex PCR reads again in MiXCR, with one record for every CDR3 protein. The sample has about 710,000 distinct CDR3 sequences; approximately 16% are singletons. Ten or more counts support this clonotype. The source is a young man with Graves' hyperthyroidism. Sequencing input: blood.

The CDR3: CAWSVNWGSTDTQYF. DNA for the CDR3: TGTGCCTGGAGTGTAAACTGGGGCAGCACAGATACGCAGTATTTT. The V call is TRBV30, the J call TRBJ2-3; D is possibly TRBD1 (5 bases). Germline lookup yields CDR1 GTSNPN and CDR2 SVGIG (reference sequence). Trimming shortened V by 0 bases and J by 0 bases, and 10 bases separated the two germline ends. CDR3 length equals 15 residues.